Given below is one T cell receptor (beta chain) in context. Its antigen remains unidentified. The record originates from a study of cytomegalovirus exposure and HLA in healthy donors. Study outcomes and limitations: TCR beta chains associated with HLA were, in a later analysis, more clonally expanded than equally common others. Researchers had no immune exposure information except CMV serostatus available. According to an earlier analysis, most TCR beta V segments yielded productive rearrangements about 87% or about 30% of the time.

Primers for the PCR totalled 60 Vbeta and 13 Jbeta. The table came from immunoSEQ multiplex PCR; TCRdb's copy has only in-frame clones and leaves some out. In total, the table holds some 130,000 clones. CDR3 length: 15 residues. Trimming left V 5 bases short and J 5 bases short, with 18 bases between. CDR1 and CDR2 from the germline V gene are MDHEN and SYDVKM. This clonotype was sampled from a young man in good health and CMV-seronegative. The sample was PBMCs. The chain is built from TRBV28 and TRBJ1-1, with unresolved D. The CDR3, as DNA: TGTGCCAGCAGTATGAGTCCGGGAATTAGGACTGAAGCTTTCTTT. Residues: CASSMSPGIRTEAFF.